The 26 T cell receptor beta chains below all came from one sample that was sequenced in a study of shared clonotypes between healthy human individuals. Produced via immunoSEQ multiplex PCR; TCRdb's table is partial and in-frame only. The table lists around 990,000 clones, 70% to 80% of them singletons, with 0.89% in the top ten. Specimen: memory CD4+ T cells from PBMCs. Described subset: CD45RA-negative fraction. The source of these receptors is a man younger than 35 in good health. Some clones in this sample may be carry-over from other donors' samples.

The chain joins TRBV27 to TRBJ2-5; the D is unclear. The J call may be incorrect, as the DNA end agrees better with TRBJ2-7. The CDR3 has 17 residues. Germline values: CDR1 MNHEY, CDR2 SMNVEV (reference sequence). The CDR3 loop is CASSFSSWDEPLGEQYF. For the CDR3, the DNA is TGTGCCAGCAGTTTTTCTTCCTGGGATGAACCCCTCGGCGAGCAGTACTTC.

CDR3 nucleotide sequence: TGTGCCAGCAGTTCGACAGGCTCAGGGGGTTTCTATGGCTACACCTTC. It codes for CASSSTGSGGFYGYTF. The chain couples TRBV6-5 to TRBJ1-2; 7 nucleotides match TRBD1. Looked up from germline, CDR1 is MNHEY and CDR2 is SVGAGI. CDR3 length: 16 residues. Trimming cost V 4 bases and J 4 bases; bases outside gene matches: 12.

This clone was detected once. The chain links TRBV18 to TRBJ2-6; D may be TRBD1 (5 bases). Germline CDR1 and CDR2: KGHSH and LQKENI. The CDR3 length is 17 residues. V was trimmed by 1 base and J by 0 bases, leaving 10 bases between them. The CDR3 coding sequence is TGTGCCAGCTCACCACTAGGGGCTAGCTCTGGGGCCAACGTCCTGACTTTC. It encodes CASSPLGASSGANVLTF.

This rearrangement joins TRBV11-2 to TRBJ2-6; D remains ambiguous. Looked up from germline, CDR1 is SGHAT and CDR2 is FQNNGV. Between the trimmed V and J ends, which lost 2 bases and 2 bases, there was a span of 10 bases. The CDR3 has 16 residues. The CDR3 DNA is TGTGCCAGCAGCTTATTAAGAGGCGCTGGGGCCAACGTCCTGACTTTC. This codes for CASSLLRGAGANVLTF.

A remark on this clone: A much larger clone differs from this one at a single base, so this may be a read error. The CDR3, as DNA: TGTGCAAGTCGCTTAGGGGCCCTAGCGGGAGGGAGCGGTGAGCAGTTCTTC. Translation: CASRLGALAGGSGEQFF. The chain is built from TRBV12-2 and TRBJ2-1; TRBD2, as called in the table, went unchecked against the DNA. TRBV12-2 is shown as a pseudogene. The CDR3 loop spans 17 amino acids.

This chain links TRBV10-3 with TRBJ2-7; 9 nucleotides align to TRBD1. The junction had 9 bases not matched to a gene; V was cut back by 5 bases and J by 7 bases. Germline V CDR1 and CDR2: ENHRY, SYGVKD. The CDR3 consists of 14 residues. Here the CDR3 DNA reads TGTGCCATCAGTCCGGGACAGGGTTTTAGGGAGCAGTACTTC. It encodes CAISPGQGFREQYF.

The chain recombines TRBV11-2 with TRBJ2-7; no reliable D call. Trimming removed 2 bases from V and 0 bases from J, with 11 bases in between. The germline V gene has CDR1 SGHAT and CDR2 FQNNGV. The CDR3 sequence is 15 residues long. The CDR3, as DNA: TGTGCCAGCAGCTTACGGACCTGGAGCTCCTACGAGCAGTACTTC. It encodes CASSLRTWSSYEQYF. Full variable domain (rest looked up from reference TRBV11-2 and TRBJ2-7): EAGVAQSPRYKIIEKRQSVAFWCNPISGHATLYWYQQILGQGPKLLIQFQNNGVVDDSQLPKDRFSAERLKGVDSTLKIQPAKLEDSAVYLCASSLRTWSSYEQYFGPGTRLTVT.

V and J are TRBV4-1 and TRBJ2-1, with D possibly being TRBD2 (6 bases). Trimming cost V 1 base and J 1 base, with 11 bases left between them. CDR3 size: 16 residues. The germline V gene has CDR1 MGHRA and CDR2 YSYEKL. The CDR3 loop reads CASSQALGTSYNEQFF. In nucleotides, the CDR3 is TGCGCCAGCAGCCAAGCTCTTGGGACTTCCTACAATGAGCAGTTCTTC.

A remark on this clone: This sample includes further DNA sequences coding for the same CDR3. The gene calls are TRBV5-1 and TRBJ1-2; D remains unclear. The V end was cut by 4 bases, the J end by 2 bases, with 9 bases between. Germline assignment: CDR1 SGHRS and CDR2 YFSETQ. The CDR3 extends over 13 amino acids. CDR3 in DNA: TGCGCCAGCAGCCGTGACACCAACTATGGCTACACCTTC. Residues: CASSRDTNYGYTF.

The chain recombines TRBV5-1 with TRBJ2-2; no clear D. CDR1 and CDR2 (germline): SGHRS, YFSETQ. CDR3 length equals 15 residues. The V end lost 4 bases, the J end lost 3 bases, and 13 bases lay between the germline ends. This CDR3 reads CASSPSDLDTGELFF. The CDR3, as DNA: TGCGCCAGCAGCCCGAGTGATTTGGACACCGGGGAGCTGTTTTTT.

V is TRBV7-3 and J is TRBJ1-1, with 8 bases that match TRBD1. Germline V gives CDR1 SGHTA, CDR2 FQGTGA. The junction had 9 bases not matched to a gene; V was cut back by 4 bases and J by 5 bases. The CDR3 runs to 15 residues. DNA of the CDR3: TGTGCCAGCAGCTCGGACAGGGATCCGGTAACTGAAGCTTTCTTT. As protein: CASSSDRDPVTEAFF.

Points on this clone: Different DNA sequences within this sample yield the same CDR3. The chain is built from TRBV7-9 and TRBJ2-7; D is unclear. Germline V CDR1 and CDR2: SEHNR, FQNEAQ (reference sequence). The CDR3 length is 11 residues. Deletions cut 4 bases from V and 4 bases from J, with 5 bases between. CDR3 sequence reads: CASSSPYEQYF. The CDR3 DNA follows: TGTGCCAGCAGCTCCCCGTACGAGCAGTACTTC.

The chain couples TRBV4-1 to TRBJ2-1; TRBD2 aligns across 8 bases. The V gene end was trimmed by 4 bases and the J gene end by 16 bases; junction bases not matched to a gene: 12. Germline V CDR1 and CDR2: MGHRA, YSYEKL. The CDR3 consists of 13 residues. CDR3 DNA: TGCGCCAGCAGCCCAGACAACTACGGGAGGGGCTTCTTC. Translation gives CASSPDNYGRGFF.

CDR3 sequence reads: CASSLYFEQYF. The DNA for the CDR3 is TGTGCCAGCAGTTTATATTTCGAGCAGTACTTC. This chain connects TRBV28 to TRBJ2-7; D gene unclear. The germline V and J ends were trimmed by 1 base and 6 bases, with 4 bases remaining between them. The CDR3 spans 11 residues. In germline, CDR1 is MDHEN, CDR2 SYDVKM. The variable domain in full, completed from reference TRBV28 and TRBJ2-7, reads DVKVTQSSRYLVKRTGEKVFLECVQDMDHENMFWYRQDPGLGLRLIYFSYDVKMKEKGDIPEGYSVSREKKERFSLILESASTNQTSMYLCASSLYFEQYFGPGTRLTVT.

CDR3 nucleotides: TGTGCCAGCAACCCAATCGGGGGAGGGCCCAATGAGCAGTTCTTC. It specifies CASNPIGGGPNEQFF. The chain links TRBV4-2 to TRBJ2-1; 7 bases are shared with TRBD2. J was trimmed by 6 bases and V by 7 bases; bases with no gene match: 12. There are 15 residues in the CDR3. CDR1 is LGHNA, CDR2 YNFKEQ, per germline.

CDR3 sequence (DNA): TGTGCCAGCAGCGTCTCTGGGGGCGGGTACGGGGAGCTGTTTTTT. Amino acids: CASSVSGGGYGELFF. The chain uses TRBV9 and TRBJ2-2; possible D gene TRBD1, 6 bases. The V gene's germline CDR1 is SGDLS and CDR2 YYNGEE. The CDR3 runs 15 residues. Trimming shortened V by 2 bases and J by 7 bases, and 15 bases separated the two germline ends.

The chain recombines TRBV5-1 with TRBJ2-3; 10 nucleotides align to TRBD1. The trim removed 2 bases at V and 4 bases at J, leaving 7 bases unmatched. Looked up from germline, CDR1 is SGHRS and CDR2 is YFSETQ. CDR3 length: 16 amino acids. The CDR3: CASSLPRGTGADTQYF. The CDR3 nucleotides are TGCGCCAGCAGCTTACCCCGCGGGACAGGGGCAGATACGCAGTATTTT.

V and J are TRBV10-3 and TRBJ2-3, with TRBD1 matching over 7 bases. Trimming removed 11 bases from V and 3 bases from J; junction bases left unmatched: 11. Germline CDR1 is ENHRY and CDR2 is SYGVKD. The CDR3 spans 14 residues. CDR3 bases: TGTGCCTCCGGGGACAGTGAGGAGACAGATACGCAGTATTTT. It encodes CASGDSEETDTQYF.

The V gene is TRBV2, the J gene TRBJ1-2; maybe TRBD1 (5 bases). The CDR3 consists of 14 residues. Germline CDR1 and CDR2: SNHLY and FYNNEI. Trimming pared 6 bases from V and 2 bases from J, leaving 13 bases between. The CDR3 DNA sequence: TGTGCCAGCAGCCCATCCCCAGGGAACTATGGCTACACCTTC. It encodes CASSPSPGNYGYTF.

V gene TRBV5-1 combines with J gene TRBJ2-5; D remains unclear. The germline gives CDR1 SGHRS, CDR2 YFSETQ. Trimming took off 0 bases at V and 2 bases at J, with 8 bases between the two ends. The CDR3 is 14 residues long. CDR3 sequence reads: CASSLDKAQETQYF. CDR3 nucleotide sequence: TGCGCCAGCAGCTTGGACAAGGCACAAGAGACCCAGTACTTC.

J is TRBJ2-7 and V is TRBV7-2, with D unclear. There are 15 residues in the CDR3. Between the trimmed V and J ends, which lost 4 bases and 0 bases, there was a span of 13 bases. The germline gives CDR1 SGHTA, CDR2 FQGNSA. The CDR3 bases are TGTGCCAGCAGCTCCCGCCAGAGCCTCTCCTACGAGCAGTACTTC. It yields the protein CASSSRQSLSYEQYF.

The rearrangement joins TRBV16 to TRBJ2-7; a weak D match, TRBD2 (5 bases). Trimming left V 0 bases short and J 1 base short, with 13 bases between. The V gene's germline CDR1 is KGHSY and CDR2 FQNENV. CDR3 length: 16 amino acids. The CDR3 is CASSQSYRPGSYEQYF. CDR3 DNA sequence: TGTGCCAGCAGCCAATCTTATCGTCCGGGATCCTACGAGCAGTACTTC.

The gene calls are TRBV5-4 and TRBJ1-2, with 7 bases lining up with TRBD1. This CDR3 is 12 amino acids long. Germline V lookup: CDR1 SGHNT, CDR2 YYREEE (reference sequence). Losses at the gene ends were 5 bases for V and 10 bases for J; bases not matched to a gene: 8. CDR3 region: CASSRTGDTYTF. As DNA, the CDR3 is TGTGCCAGCAGTAGGACAGGCGATACCTACACCTTC.

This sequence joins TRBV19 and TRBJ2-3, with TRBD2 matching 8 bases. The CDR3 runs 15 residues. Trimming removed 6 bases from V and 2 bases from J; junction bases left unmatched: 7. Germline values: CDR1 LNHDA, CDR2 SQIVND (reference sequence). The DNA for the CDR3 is TGTGCCAGTAGGGGAGCGGGAGTCCCCACAGATACGCAGTATTTT. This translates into CASRGAGVPTDTQYF.

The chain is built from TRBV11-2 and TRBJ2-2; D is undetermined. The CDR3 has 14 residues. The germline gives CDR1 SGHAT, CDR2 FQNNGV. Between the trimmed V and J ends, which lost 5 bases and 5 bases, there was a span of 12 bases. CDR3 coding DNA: TGTGCCAGCAGCCTCAACGTGGGGACCGGGGAGCTGTTTTTT. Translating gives CASSLNVGTGELFF.

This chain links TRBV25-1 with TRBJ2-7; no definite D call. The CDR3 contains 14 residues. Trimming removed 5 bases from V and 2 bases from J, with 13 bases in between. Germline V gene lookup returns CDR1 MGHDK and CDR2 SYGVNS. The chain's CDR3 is CASSKGIQAYEQYF. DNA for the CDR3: TGTGCCAGCAGTAAAGGTATCCAAGCCTACGAGCAGTACTTC.